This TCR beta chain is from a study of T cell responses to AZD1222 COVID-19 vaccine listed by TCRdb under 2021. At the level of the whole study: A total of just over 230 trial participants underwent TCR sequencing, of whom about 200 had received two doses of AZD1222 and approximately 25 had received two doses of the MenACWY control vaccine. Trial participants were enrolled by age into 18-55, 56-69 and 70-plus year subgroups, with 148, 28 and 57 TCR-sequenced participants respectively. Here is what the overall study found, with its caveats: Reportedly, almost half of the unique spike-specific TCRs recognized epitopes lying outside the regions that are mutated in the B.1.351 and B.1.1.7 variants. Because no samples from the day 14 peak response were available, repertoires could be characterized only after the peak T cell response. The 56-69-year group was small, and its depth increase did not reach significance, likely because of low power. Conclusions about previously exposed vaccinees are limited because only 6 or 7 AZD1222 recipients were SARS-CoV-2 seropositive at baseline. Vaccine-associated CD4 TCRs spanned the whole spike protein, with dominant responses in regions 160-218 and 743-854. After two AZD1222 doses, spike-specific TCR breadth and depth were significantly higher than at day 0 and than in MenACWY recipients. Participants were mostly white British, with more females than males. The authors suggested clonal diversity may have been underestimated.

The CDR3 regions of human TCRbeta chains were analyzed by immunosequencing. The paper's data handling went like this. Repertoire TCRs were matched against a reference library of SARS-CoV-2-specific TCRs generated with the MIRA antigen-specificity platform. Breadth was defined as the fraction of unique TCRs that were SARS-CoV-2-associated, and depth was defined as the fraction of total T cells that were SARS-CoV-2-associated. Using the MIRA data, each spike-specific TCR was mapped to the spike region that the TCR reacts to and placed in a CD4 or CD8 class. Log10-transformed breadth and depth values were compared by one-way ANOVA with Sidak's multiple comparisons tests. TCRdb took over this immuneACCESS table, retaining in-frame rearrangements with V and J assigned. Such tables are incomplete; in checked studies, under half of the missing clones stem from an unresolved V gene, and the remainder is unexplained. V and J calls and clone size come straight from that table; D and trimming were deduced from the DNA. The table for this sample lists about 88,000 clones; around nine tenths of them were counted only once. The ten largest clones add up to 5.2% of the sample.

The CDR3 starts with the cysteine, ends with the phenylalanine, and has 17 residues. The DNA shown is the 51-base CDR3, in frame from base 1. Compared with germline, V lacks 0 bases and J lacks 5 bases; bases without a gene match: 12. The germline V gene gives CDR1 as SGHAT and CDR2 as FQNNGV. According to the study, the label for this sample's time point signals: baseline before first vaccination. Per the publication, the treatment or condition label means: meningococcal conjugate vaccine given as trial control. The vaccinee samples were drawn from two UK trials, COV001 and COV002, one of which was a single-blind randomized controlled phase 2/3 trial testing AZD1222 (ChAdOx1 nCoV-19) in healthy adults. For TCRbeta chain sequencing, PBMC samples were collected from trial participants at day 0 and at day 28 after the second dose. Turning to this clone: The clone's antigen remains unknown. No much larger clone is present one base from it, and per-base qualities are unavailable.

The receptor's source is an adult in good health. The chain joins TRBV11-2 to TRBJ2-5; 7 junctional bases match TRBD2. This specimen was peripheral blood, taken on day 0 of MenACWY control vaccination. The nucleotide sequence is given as TGTGCCAGCAGCTTAGATCAGGCGGGGGTCCAAGGGGAGACCCAGTACTTC. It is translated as CASSLDQAGVQGETQYF.